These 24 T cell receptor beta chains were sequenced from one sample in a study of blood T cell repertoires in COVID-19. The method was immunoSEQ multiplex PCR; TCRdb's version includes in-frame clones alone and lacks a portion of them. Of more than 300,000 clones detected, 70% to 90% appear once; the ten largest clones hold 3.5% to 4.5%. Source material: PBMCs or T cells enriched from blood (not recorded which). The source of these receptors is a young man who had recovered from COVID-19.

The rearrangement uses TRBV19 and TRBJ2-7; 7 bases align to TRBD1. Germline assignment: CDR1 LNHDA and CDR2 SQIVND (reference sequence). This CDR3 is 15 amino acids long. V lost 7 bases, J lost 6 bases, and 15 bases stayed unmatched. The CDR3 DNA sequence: TGTGCCAGTACCAAACCCGGACAGGACTCTTCCGAGCAGTACTTC. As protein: CASTKPGQDSSEQYF. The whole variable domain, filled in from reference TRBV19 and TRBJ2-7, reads DGGITQSPKYLFRKEGQNVTLSCEQNLNHDAMYWYRQDPGQGLRLIYYSQIVNDFQKGDIAEGYSVSREKKESFPLTVTSAQKNPTAFYLCASTKPGQDSSEQYFGPGTRLTVT.

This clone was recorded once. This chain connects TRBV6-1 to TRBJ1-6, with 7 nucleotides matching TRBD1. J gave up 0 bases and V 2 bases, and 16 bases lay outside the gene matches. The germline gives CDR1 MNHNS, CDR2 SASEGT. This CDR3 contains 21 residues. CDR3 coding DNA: TGTGCCAGCAGTGAACCCCCCGGTGCGGGACAGATAAGCTCCTATAATTCACCCCTCCACTTT. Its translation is CASSEPPGAGQISSYNSPLHF.

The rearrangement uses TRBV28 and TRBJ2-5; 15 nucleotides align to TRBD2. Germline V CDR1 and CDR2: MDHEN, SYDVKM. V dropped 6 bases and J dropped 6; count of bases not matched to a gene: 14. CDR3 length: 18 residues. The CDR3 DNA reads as TGTGCCAGCAGCCTCGGACTAGCGGGGGGGCCAGGGATGAAGACCCAGTACTTC. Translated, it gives CASSLGLAGGPGMKTQYF.

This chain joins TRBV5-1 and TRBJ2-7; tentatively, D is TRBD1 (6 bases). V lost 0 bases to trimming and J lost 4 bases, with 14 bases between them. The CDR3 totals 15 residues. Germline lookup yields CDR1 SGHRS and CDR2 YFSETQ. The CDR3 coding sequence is TGCGCCAGCAGCTTGGGGACAGTGGGGGTATACGAGCAGTACTTC. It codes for CASSLGTVGVYEQYF.

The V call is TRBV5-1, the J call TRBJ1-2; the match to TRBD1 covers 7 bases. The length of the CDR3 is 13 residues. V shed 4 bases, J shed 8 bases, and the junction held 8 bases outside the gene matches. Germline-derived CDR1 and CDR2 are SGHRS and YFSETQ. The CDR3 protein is CASSRQGEGGYTF. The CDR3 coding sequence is TGCGCCAGCAGCCGACAGGGTGAAGGAGGCTACACCTTC.

The CDR3 sequence is CASSLPSGSSTDTQYF. Here the CDR3 DNA reads TGCGCCAGCAGCTTGCCTAGCGGGAGCTCCACAGATACGCAGTATTTT. V usage is TRBV5-1 and J usage is TRBJ2-3; TRBD2 matches 10 bases. Germline CDR1 reads SGHRS; CDR2 reads YFSETQ. CDR3 length: 16 amino acids. J gave up 2 bases and V 1 base, and 4 bases lay outside the gene matches.

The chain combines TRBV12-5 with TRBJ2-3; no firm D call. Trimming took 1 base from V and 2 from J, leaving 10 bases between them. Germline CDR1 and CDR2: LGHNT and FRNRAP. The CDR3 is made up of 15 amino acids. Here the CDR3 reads CASGLGLRITDTQYF. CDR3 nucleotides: TGTGCTAGTGGTTTGGGACTCCGAATCACAGATACGCAGTATTTT. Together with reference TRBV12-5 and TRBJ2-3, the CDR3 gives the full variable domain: DARVTQTPRHKVTEMGQEVTMRCQPILGHNTVFWYRQTMMQGLELLAYFRNRAPLDDSGMPKDRFSAEMPDATLATLKIQPSEPRDSAVYFCASGLGLRITDTQYFGPGTRLTVL.

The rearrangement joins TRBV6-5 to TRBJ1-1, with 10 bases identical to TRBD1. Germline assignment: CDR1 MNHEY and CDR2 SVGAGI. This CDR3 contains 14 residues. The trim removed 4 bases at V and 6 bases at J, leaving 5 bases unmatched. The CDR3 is CASSSGQGPSEAFF. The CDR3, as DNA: TGTGCCAGCAGTTCGGGACAGGGGCCCTCTGAAGCTTTCTTT.

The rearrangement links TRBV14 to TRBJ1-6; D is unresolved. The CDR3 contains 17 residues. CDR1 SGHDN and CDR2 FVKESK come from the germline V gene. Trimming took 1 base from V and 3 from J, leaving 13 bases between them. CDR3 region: CASSQVFAGNYNSPLHF. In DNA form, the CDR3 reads TGTGCCAGCAGCCAAGTGTTCGCGGGGAACTATAATTCACCCCTCCACTTT.

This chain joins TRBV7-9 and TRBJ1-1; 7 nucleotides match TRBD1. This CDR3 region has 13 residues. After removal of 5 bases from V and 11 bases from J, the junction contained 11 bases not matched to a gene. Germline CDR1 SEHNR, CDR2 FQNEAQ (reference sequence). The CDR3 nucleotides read TGTGCCAGCAGCCGCGGGGGGCAGGGGGATGCTTTCTTT. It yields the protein CASSRGGQGDAFF.

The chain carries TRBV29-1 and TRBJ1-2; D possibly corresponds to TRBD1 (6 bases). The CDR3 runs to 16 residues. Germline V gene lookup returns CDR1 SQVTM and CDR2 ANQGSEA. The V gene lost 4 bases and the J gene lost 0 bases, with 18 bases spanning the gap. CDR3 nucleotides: TGCAGCGTTGTATCCGCAGGGGTCAGAGCTAACTATGGCTACACCTTC. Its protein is CSVVSAGVRANYGYTF.

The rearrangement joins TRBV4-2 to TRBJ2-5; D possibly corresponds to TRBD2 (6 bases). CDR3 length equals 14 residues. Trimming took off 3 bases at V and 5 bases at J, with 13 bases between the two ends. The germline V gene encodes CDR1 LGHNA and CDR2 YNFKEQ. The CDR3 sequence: CASSHPGVGETQYF. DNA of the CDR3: TGTGCCAGCAGCCACCCGGGGGTTGGGGAGACCCAGTACTTC.

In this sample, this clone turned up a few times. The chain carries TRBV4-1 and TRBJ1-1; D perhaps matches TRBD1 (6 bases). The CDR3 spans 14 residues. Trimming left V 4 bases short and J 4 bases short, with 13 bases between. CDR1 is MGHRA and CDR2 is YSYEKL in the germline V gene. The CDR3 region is CASSRVGGGTEAFF. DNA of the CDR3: TGCGCCAGCAGCCGCGTAGGGGGTGGCACTGAAGCTTTCTTT.

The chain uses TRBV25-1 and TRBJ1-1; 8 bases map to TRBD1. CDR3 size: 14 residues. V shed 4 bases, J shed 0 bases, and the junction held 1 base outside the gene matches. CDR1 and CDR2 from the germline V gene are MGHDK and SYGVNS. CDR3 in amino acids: CASSVGQVNTEAFF. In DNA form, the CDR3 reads TGTGCCAGCAGTGTGGGACAGGTGAACACTGAAGCTTTCTTT.

The CDR3 region is CASSYTSGANVLTF. CDR3 DNA: TGTGCCAGCAGCTACACATCTGGGGCCAACGTCCTGACTTTC. This chain joins TRBV11-2 and TRBJ2-6, with D unresolved. There are 14 residues in the CDR3. Germline V gene sequence: CDR1 SGHAT, CDR2 FQNNGV. V was shortened by 4 bases and J by 1 base, with 5 bases between the two germline ends.

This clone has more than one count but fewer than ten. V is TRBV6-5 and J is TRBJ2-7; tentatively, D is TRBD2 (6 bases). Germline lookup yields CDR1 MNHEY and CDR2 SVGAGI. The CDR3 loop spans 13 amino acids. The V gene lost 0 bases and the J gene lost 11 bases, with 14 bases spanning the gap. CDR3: CASSYSSGGIEYF. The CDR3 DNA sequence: TGTGCCAGCAGTTACTCGTCCGGGGGAATTGAGTACTTC.

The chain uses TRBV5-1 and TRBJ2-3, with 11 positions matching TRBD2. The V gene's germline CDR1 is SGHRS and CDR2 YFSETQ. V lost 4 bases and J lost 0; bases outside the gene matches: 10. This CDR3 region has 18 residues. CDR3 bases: TGCGCCAGCAGCCTGAGGGGGCTAGCGGGGGGTAGCACAGATACGCAGTATTTT. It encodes CASSLRGLAGGSTDTQYF.

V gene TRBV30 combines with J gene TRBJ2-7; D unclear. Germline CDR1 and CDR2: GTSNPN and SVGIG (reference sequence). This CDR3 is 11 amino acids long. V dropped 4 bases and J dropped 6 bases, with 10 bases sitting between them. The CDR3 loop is CAWIWSGEQYF. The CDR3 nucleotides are TGTGCCTGGATATGGTCAGGCGAGCAGTACTTC. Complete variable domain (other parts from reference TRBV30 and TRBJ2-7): SQTIHQWPATLVQPVGSPLSLECTVEGTSNPNLYWYRQAAGRGLQLLFYSVGIGQISSEVPQNLSASRPQDRQFILSSKKLLLSDSGFYLCAWIWSGEQYFGPGTRLTVT.

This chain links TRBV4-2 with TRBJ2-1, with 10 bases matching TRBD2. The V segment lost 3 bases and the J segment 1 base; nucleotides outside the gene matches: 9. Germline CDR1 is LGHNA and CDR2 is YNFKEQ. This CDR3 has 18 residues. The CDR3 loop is CASSHIAGGDTSYNEQFF. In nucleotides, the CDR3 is TGTGCCAGCAGCCACATAGCGGGGGGCGATACTTCCTACAATGAGCAGTTCTTC.

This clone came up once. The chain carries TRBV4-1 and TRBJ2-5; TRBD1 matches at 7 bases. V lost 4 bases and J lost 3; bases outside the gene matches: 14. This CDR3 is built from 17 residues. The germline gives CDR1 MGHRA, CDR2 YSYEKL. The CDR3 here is CASSPTIGQTGKETQYF. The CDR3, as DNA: TGCGCCAGCAGCCCTACAATAGGTCAGACAGGGAAAGAGACCCAGTACTTC.

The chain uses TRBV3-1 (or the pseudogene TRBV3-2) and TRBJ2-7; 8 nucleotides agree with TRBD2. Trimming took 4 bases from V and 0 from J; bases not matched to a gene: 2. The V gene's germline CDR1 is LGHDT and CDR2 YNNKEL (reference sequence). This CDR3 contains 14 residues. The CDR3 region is CASSLAGPSYEQYF. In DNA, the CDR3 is TGTGCCAGCAGCCTAGCGGGACCCTCCTACGAGCAGTACTTC.

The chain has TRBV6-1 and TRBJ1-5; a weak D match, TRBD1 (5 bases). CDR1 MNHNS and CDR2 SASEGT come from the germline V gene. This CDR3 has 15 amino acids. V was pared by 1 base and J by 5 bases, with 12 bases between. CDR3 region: CASSEGRGNHQPQHF. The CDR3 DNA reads TGTGCCAGCAGTGAAGGTAGGGGAAACCATCAGCCCCAGCATTTT.

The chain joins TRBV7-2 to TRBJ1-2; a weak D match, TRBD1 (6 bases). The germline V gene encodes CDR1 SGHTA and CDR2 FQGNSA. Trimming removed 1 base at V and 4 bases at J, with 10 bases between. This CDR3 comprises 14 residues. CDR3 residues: CASSLGGPPYGYTF. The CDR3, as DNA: TGTGCCAGCAGCTTAGGGGGGCCGCCCTATGGCTACACCTTC.

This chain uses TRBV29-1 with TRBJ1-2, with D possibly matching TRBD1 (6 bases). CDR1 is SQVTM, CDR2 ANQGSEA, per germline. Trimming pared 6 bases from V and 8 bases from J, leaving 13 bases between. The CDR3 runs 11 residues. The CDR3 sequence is CSVSRGEGYTF. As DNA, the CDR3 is TGCAGCGTCAGCAGGGGTGAAGGCTACACCTTC.